Each of the 30 T cell receptor beta chains below was sequenced from the same sample in a study of blood T cell repertoires in COVID-19. Libraries were prepared by immunoSEQ multiplex PCR; TCRdb keeps only in-frame clonotypes and omits some of them. The sample contains fewer than 100,000 clones, around 92% of which appear only once. Input material: peripheral blood. These receptors came from a woman between 50 and 59 years old in a cohort sampled during active COVID-19.

The rearrangement uses TRBV5-1 and TRBJ1-5, with 9 bases lining up with TRBD1. CDR3 length: 17 residues. Germline V gene sequence: CDR1 SGHRS, CDR2 YFSETQ. V gave up 0 bases and J gave up 7 bases; unmatched junction bases: 11. CDR3 DNA: TGCGCCAGCAGCTTGGAACCGGGACAGGGTTGGGGCCAGCCCCAGCATTTT. This encodes CASSLEPGQGWGQPQHF.

The gene calls are TRBV6-6 and TRBJ2-7, with 16 positions matching TRBD2. CDR3 length: 18 residues. The germline CDR1 and CDR2 sequences are MNHNY and SVGAGI (reference sequence). Trimming took 5 bases from V and 5 from J; bases not matched to a gene: 12. The CDR3 loop reads CASSPGLAGGPWFDEQYF. The CDR3 bases are TGTGCCAGCAGTCCGGGACTAGCGGGAGGGCCGTGGTTTGACGAGCAGTACTTC.

The J gene is TRBJ2-1, the V gene TRBV6-2 or TRBV6-3; 10 bases line up with TRBD2. Germline CDR1 MNHEY, CDR2 SVGEGT. This CDR3 has 16 amino acids. J gave up 6 bases and V 3 bases, and 8 bases lay outside the gene matches. DNA of the CDR3: TGTGCCAGCAGTTATATCGATATAGCGGGAGGCAATGAGCAGTTCTTC. This encodes CASSYIDIAGGNEQFF.

CDR3 loop: CASSRTGSNYGYTF. CDR3 nucleotide sequence: TGTGCCAGCAGCAGGACAGGTTCTAACTATGGCTACACCTTC. The chain employs TRBV3-1 (or the pseudogene TRBV3-2) and TRBJ1-2; 7 bases fit TRBD1. This CDR3 is 14 amino acids long. Looked up from germline, CDR1 is LGHDT and CDR2 is YNNKEL (reference sequence). The ends lost 5 bases at V and 0 bases at J; junction bases unmatched: 3.

The V and J genes are TRBV3-1 (or the pseudogene TRBV3-2) and TRBJ1-2; D uncertain. Trimming stripped 1 base from V and 3 bases from J, with 6 bases between. The germline V gene encodes CDR1 LGHDT and CDR2 YNNKEL (reference sequence). The CDR3 totals 13 residues. The CDR3 protein is CASSQAGDYGYTF. The CDR3 bases are TGTGCCAGCAGCCAAGCCGGGGACTATGGCTACACCTTC.

The chain employs TRBV10-3 and TRBJ2-7, with TRBD1 identical over 8 bases. With V trimmed by 5 bases and J by 3 bases, 6 bases remained unmatched. The CDR3 is 14 amino acids. The germline gives CDR1 ENHRY, CDR2 SYGVKD. The CDR3 nucleotides read TGTGCCATCAGTCCGACAGGGGCCTACTACGAGCAGTACTTC. Translated, it gives CAISPTGAYYEQYF.

V usage is TRBV27 and J usage is TRBJ2-5; D unclear. Trimming stripped 2 bases from V and 0 bases from J, with 7 bases between. Looked up from germline, CDR1 is MNHEY and CDR2 is SMNVEV (reference sequence). The CDR3 is 14 amino acids. The CDR3 DNA is TGTGCCAGCAGTTTACGCAGGAACCAAGAGACCCAGTACTTC. Translation gives CASSLRRNQETQYF.

This rearrangement joins TRBV18 to TRBJ2-7, with 8 bases fitting TRBD2. V shed 5 bases, J shed 2 bases, and the junction held 8 bases outside the gene matches. Germline V gene data show CDR1 as KGHSH and CDR2 as LQKENI. This CDR3 has 15 residues. The CDR3 here is CASSSQRELTYEQYF. CDR3 DNA sequence: TGTGCCAGCTCATCCCAGCGGGAGCTAACCTACGAGCAGTACTTC.

The V and J genes are TRBV10-1 and TRBJ1-4; 10 nucleotides match TRBD1. Germline V gene sequence: CDR1 WNHNN, CDR2 SYGVQD (reference sequence). There are 14 residues in the CDR3. Losses at the gene ends were 0 bases for V and 10 bases for J; bases not matched to a gene: 2. The CDR3, as DNA: TGCGCCAGCAGTGAGTCCCGGGACAGGGGAAAACTGTTTTTT. It codes for CASSESRDRGKLFF.

V and J are TRBV30 and TRBJ1-6; 7 bases are a match to TRBD1. With 0 bases clipped from V and 7 bases from J, the junction kept 21 bases outside the gene matches. Germline-derived CDR1 and CDR2 are GTSNPN and SVGIG (reference sequence). The CDR3 runs 20 residues. For the CDR3, the DNA is TGTGCCTGGAGTGTAGACACGGTCCCCTCCCCCAGGGGGTCCAATTCACCCCTCCACTTT. As protein: CAWSVDTVPSPRGSNSPLHF. Using reference TRBV30 and TRBJ1-6 for the parts outside the CDR3, the full variable domain is SQTIHQWPATLVQPVGSPLSLECTVEGTSNPNLYWYRQAAGRGLQLLFYSVGIGQISSEVPQNLSASRPQDRQFILSSKKLLLSDSGFYLCAWSVDTVPSPRGSNSPLHFGNGTRLTVT.

This rearrangement joins TRBV3-1 (or the pseudogene TRBV3-2) to TRBJ1-1; no firm D call. The CDR3 has 15 residues. V was cut by 0 bases and J by 0 bases, with 8 bases left in between. CDR1 is LGHDT, CDR2 YNNKEL, per germline (reference sequence). The CDR3 protein is CASSQEVGVNTEAFF. DNA of the CDR3: TGTGCCAGCAGCCAAGAAGTGGGCGTGAACACTGAAGCTTTCTTT.

The CDR3 here is CAWSQERTGSGYTF. The CDR3 nucleotides read TGTGCCTGGAGTCAAGAACGGACAGGGAGTGGCTACACCTTC. The chain is built from TRBV30 and TRBJ1-2, with TRBD1 matching over 8 bases. CDR1 GTSNPN and CDR2 SVGIG come from the germline V gene (reference sequence). The CDR3 consists of 14 residues. V lost 2 bases, J lost 7 bases, and 9 bases stayed unmatched.

The chain uses TRBV27 and TRBJ2-7; 7 bases match TRBD2. Trimming cost V 7 bases and J 2 bases; bases outside gene matches: 11. Germline values: CDR1 MNHEY, CDR2 SMNVEV (reference sequence). This CDR3 is built from 15 residues. This CDR3 is CASTPVGTTPYEQYF. The CDR3 DNA reads as TGTGCCAGCACCCCGGTAGGGACTACCCCCTACGAGCAGTACTTC.

The chain has TRBV7-8 and TRBJ2-7; TRBD1 might be the D (6 bases). Looked up from germline, CDR1 is SGHVS and CDR2 is FQNEAQ. Trimming removed 7 bases at V and 5 bases at J, with 18 bases between. The CDR3 spans 14 residues. CDR3 region: CASNPQGIANEQYF. The DNA for the CDR3 is TGTGCCAGCAATCCACAGGGAATAGCAAACGAGCAGTACTTC.

The chain recombines TRBV29-1 with TRBJ1-1; a possible D gene is TRBD1 (6 bases). V was clipped by 6 bases and J by 5 bases, with 22 bases between them. The CDR3 runs to 15 residues. The germline V gene encodes CDR1 SQVTM and CDR2 ANQGSEA. CDR3 DNA sequence: TGCAGCGTCTTCCTTGCGGGGGGCATGCGTACTGAAGCTTTCTTT. As protein: CSVFLAGGMRTEAFF. Variable domain in full (rest from reference TRBV29-1 and TRBJ1-1): SAVISQKPSRDICQRGTSLTIQCQVDSQVTMMFWYRQQPGQSLTLIATANQGSEATYESGFVIDKFPISRPNLTFSTLTVSNMSPEDSSIYLCSVFLAGGMRTEAFFGQGTRLTVV.

For this clone: The sample contains more than one DNA sequence encoding this CDR3. The rearrangement links TRBV3-1 (or the pseudogene TRBV3-2) to TRBJ2-7; D ambiguous. Germline loops: CDR1 LGHDT, CDR2 YNNKEL (reference sequence). The CDR3 is 12 residues long. Trimming shortened V by 3 bases and J by 0 bases, and 3 bases separated the two germline ends. The CDR3 reads CASSQASYEQYF. CDR3 nucleotides: TGTGCCAGCAGCCAGGCCTCCTACGAGCAGTACTTC.

A few counts support this clone. This chain links TRBV7-6 with TRBJ1-2, with D tentatively TRBD1 (5 bases). Germline V lookup: CDR1 SGHVS, CDR2 FNYEAQ. Trimming shortened V by 5 bases and J by 4 bases, and 23 bases separated the two germline ends. CDR3 length equals 17 residues. The CDR3 spells CASSQAHGARQGYGYTF. The CDR3 DNA reads as TGTGCCAGCAGCCAGGCTCATGGGGCCCGCCAGGGCTATGGCTACACCTTC.

The genes are TRBV30 and TRBJ2-7; 8 bases align to TRBD1. After removal of 4 bases from V and 3 bases from J, the junction contained 8 bases not matched to a gene. This CDR3 has 14 amino acids. Germline assignment: CDR1 GTSNPN and CDR2 SVGIG (reference sequence). The CDR3 nucleotides read TGTGCCTGGAAAGGGTTAGGACAGGGCTACGAGCAGTACTTC. Amino acids: CAWKGLGQGYEQYF.

The chain links TRBV6-1 to TRBJ2-1, with 8 positions matching TRBD1. The germline V gene has CDR1 MNHNS and CDR2 SASEGT. V gave up 1 base and J gave up 6 bases; unmatched junction bases: 5. The CDR3 extends over 15 amino acids. Here the CDR3 DNA reads TGTGCCAGCAGTGAAGGTCAAGGGACAGGCAATGAGCAGTTCTTC. Translated: CASSEGQGTGNEQFF.

This clone was found once. This chain joins TRBV11-3 and TRBJ2-2; TRBD1 is a possible D gene (5 bases). The CDR3 consists of 13 residues. Germline values: CDR1 SGHNT, CDR2 YENEEA. The V end was cut by 9 bases, the J end by 1 base, with 9 bases between. The CDR3 region is CASGTGNTGELFF. DNA of the CDR3: TGTGCCAGTGGAACAGGGAACACCGGGGAGCTGTTTTTT.

J is TRBJ1-1 and V is TRBV7-3, with D unresolved. V lost 4 bases and J 2 bases, leaving 8 bases between the germline ends. The CDR3 has 13 residues. Germline values: CDR1 SGHTA, CDR2 FQGTGA. CDR3 sequence (DNA): TGTGCCAGCAGCTCCACGGTTAACACTGAAGCTTTCTTT. Its translation: CASSSTVNTEAFF. The full variable domain, in which reference TRBV7-3 and TRBJ1-1 provide the parts outside the CDR3, is GAGVSQTPSNKVTEKGKYVELRCDPISGHTALYWYRQSLGQGPEFLIYFQGTGAADDSGLPNDRFFAVRPEGSVSTLKIQRTERGDSAVYLCASSSTVNTEAFFGQGTRLTVV.

In this sample, this clone turned up once. This sequence joins TRBV12-3 or TRBV12-4 and TRBJ1-2; 9 bases are shared with TRBD1. The CDR3 totals 13 residues. The trim removed 5 bases at V and 9 bases at J, leaving 7 bases unmatched. CDR3 nucleotides: TGTGCCAGCAGTGGGGACAGGGTGGGAAGCTACACCTTC. This sequence encodes CASSGDRVGSYTF.

The chain has TRBV20-1 and TRBJ2-1; unclear D gene. Germline CDR1 is DFQATT and CDR2 is SNEGSKA (reference sequence). V lost 3 bases, J lost 9 bases, and 12 bases lay in between. The CDR3 consists of 12 residues. The CDR3 DNA sequence: TGCAGTGCTAGTTTAGTAGCTAGTGAGCAGTTCTTC. This translates into CSASLVASEQFF.

The chain links TRBV7-9 to TRBJ1-4; TRBD1 aligns across 7 bases. V gave up 7 bases and J gave up 8 bases; unmatched junction bases: 10. Germline CDR1 and CDR2: SEHNR and FQNEAQ (reference sequence). This CDR3 has 14 residues. The CDR3 region has the DNA TGTGCCAGCACCGATAGGGGGCCGGGCGAAAAACTGTTTTTT. It yields the protein CASTDRGPGEKLFF.

A single count supports this clone. The chain combines TRBV28 with TRBJ1-3; 10 positions agree with TRBD1. The CDR3 is 13 residues long. J lost 4 bases, V lost 9 bases, and 3 bases had no gene match. CDR1 and CDR2 from the germline V gene are MDHEN and SYDVKM. In nucleotides, the CDR3 is TGTGCCAGTTCGGGACAGGGGGGAAACACCATATATTTT. This gives the protein CASSGQGGNTIYF.

The V gene is TRBV21-1, the J gene TRBJ1-5; TRBD1 is the table's D call and was not checked against the DNA. TRBV21-1 corresponds to a pseudogene. CDR3 size: 13 residues. CDR3 region: CASSTRADQPQHF. The CDR3 nucleotides read TGTGCCAGCAGCACCAGGGCAGATCAGCCCCAGCATTTT.

The chain has TRBV28 and TRBJ2-1; 9 positions agree with TRBD2. V dropped 6 bases and J dropped 5; count of bases not matched to a gene: 5. Germline V gives CDR1 MDHEN, CDR2 SYDVKM. The CDR3 is 14 amino acids. CDR3 region: CASRGTSRNNEQFF. The DNA for the CDR3 is TGTGCCAGCAGAGGGACTAGCCGAAACAATGAGCAGTTCTTC.

This chain joins TRBV6-6 and TRBJ1-2; D is perhaps TRBD1 (5 bases). The CDR3 sequence is 14 residues long. The germline gives CDR1 MNHNY, CDR2 SVGAGI (reference sequence). V lost 11 bases to trimming and J lost 1 base, with 17 bases between them. The CDR3 loop reads CASREDGVNYGYTF. CDR3 in DNA: TGTGCCTCCAGGGAGGATGGGGTTAACTATGGCTACACCTTC.

This CDR3 reads CASSPSLETQYF. CDR3 in DNA: TGTGCCAGCTCACCTAGTCTGGAGACCCAGTACTTC. The rearrangement uses TRBV18 and TRBJ2-5, with D unclear. With 3 bases removed from V and 5 bases from J, the gap between germline ends came to 7 bases. Germline V gene sequence: CDR1 KGHSH, CDR2 LQKENI. The CDR3 has 12 amino acids.

V is TRBV21-1 and J is TRBJ1-5; the table's TRBD1 call for D was not verified on the DNA. TRBV21-1 is shown as a pseudogene. CDR3 length: 17 amino acids. This CDR3 reads CASSSYQGQSFNQPQHF. In nucleotides, the CDR3 is TGTGCCAGCAGCAGTTATCAGGGCCAGTCTTTCAATCAGCCCCAGCATTTT.